The present T cell receptor (beta chain) was sequenced within a study of vaccination and CD4 T cells after COVID-19. With regard to this clonotype: Its matching antigen is unknown.

The Oncomine TCR Beta short-read assay generated sequence data from the DNA of cultured CD4+ T cells. TCRdb itself ran the PCR reads through MiXCR, one entry per CDR3 protein. The sample consists of 6,500 to 9,500 distinct CDR3 sequences, around 59% of them appearing once. This sample's treatment: roughly ten-day PBMC culture with coronavirus spike peptide pools or control peptides (ViraFEST assay). Both day 3 and day 7 involved replacing half of the medium with fresh IL-2 medium. CDR1 is MDHEN, CDR2 SYDVKM, per germline. Deletions cut 5 bases from V and 2 bases from J, with 22 bases between. This CDR3 is built from 17 residues.

Input material: CD4+ T cells from blood, cultured in vitro. This rearrangement joins TRBV28 to TRBJ2-7; D is perhaps TRBD1 or TRBD2 (5 bases each). The sequence was collected from a human donor who had recovered from COVID-19. The CDR3 DNA reads TGTGCCAGCAGTCCTTCCTGGACGGGGACCCCACCCTACGAGCAGTACTTC. Its protein product is CASSPSWTGTPPYEQYF.